Sequencing of this T cell receptor (beta chain) was carried out in a study of T cell changes during pregnancy in multiple sclerosis. Sequenced by immunoSEQ multiplex PCR; TCRdb stores in-frame clones only, minus some. The sample holds more than 40,000 clones; roughly 90% are singletons and the top ten take over 6.5%. Looked up from germline, CDR1 is SGDLS and CDR2 is YYNGEE. There are 15 residues in the CDR3. Unmatched junction bases numbered 6, after V lost 3 bases and J lost 4 bases. This specimen consisted of CD8+ T cells from peripheral blood mononuclear cells, obtained in the third trimester of pregnancy. This sequence joins TRBV9 and TRBJ2-3; 9 nucleotides align to TRBD2. The source is a female donor with multiple sclerosis, enrolled in a pregnancy study. In nucleotides, the CDR3 is TGTGCCAGCAGCGATCTAGCGGGGAGGGCAGATACGCAGTATTTT. Protein sequence: CASSDLAGRADTQYF.